Listed here are 22 T cell receptor beta chains from one sample, sequenced in a study of cytomegalovirus exposure and HLA in healthy donors. This table comes from immunoSEQ multiplex PCR, and its TCRdb copy is limited to in-frame clones, with some not included. The table has more than 95,000 clones, roughly nine tenths seen once. Sequencing was carried out using PBMCs. All receptors derive from a man younger than 30 in good health and CMV-seropositive.

This chain uses TRBV7-2 with TRBJ2-5; the D is unclear. Germline V gives CDR1 SGHTA, CDR2 FQGNSA. The CDR3 contains 15 residues. Trimming cost V 4 bases and J 5 bases, with 17 bases left between them. The CDR3 sequence is CASSSRGPAAETQYF. The DNA for the CDR3 is TGTGCCAGCAGCTCAAGAGGTCCCGCCGCGGAGACCCAGTACTTC.

The chain has TRBV6-5 and TRBJ2-2; possibly TRBD1 for D (6 bases). Germline V CDR1 and CDR2: MNHEY, SVGAGI. The CDR3 runs 14 residues. Deletions cut 5 bases from V and 2 bases from J, with 9 bases between. The CDR3 coding sequence is TGTGCCAGCAGTGAACAGGGTAACACCGGGGAGCTGTTTTTT. Translated, it gives CASSEQGNTGELFF.

V is TRBV11-2 and J is TRBJ2-1; D is possibly TRBD2 (7 bases). V lost 2 bases to trimming and J lost 6 bases, with 11 bases between them. The CDR3 extends over 14 amino acids. CDR1 and CDR2 (germline): SGHAT, FQNNGV. The CDR3 spells CASSLIRGANEQFF. In DNA, the CDR3 is TGTGCCAGCAGCTTAATTCGGGGGGCCAATGAGCAGTTCTTC.

V is TRBV25-1 and J is TRBJ2-3; 9 bases are shared with TRBD1. V was clipped by 4 bases and J by 6 bases; unmatched bases: 8. The CDR3 sequence is 15 residues long. CDR1 and CDR2 from the germline V gene are MGHDK and SYGVNS. The CDR3 here is CASSVRTGGLDTQYF. As DNA, the CDR3 is TGTGCCAGCAGTGTGAGAACAGGGGGCTTGGATACGCAGTATTTT.

The V call is TRBV2, the J call TRBJ1-1; possible D gene TRBD1, 6 bases. CDR3 size: 16 residues. The V gene lost 5 bases and the J gene lost 6 bases, with 22 bases spanning the gap. Germline-derived CDR1 and CDR2 are SNHLY and FYNNEI. Here the CDR3 reads CASSPLLNRDNSEAFF. The CDR3 coding sequence is TGTGCCAGCAGTCCTTTGTTGAACCGGGACAATTCTGAAGCTTTCTTT.

CDR3 loop: CAISQGALNTEAFF. In DNA form, the CDR3 reads TGTGCCATCAGTCAGGGGGCCTTGAACACTGAAGCTTTCTTT. The chain is built from TRBV10-3 and TRBJ1-1; TRBD1 matches at 8 bases. Per the germline V gene, CDR1 is ENHRY and CDR2 is SYGVKD. The CDR3 totals 14 residues. Trimming at V came to 5 bases and at J to 0 bases, leaving 2 bases not matched to a gene.

This chain links TRBV7-2 with TRBJ2-3; TRBD1 matches at 10 bases. V lost 6 bases to trimming and J lost 5 bases; unmatched junction nucleotides: 2. Per germline, CDR1 SGHTA and CDR2 FQGNSA. The CDR3 has 13 amino acids. This CDR3 is CASSRDRGDTQYF. CDR3 nucleotides: TGTGCCAGCAGTCGGGACAGGGGAGATACGCAGTATTTT.

The rearrangement uses TRBV7-2 and TRBJ2-3, with a weak D call TRBD2 (7 bases). The germline V gene encodes CDR1 SGHTA and CDR2 FQGNSA. V was pared by 11 bases and J by 5 bases, with 17 bases between. The CDR3 loop spans 13 amino acids. The CDR3 bases are TGTGCCTGCGGGGGCTACGGGGGAGATACGCAGTATTTT. Its protein product is CACGGYGGDTQYF.

The DNA of the CDR3 is TGCGCCAGCAGCTTGGCGGGGGGAGAAGATACGCAGTATTTT. Encoded protein: CASSLAGGEDTQYF. The V call is TRBV5-1, the J call TRBJ2-3, with 7 bases that match TRBD2. V lost 0 bases and J lost 5; bases outside the gene matches: 3. Per germline, CDR1 SGHRS and CDR2 YFSETQ. This CDR3 has 14 amino acids.

The chain joins TRBV5-1 to TRBJ2-3; D may be TRBD2 (7 bases). This CDR3 spans 15 amino acids. Trimming stripped 7 bases from V and 4 bases from J, with 19 bases between. From germline, CDR1 is SGHRS and CDR2 YFSETQ. The CDR3 sequence is CASSGFGGPADTQYF. In DNA, the CDR3 is TGCGCCAGCTCGGGTTTCGGGGGGCCAGCAGATACGCAGTATTTT.

The genes are TRBV10-3 and TRBJ2-7, with 10 bases that match TRBD2. The CDR3 has 17 residues. The V segment lost 1 base and the J segment 2 bases; nucleotides outside the gene matches: 8. CDR1 is ENHRY and CDR2 is SYGVKD in the germline V gene. The CDR3 coding sequence is TGTGCCATCAGTGAGTTTCTAGCGGGGGTTTCGACCTACGAGCAGTACTTC. Translating gives CAISEFLAGVSTYEQYF.

CDR3 loop: CASSPETGVQTYGYTF. The CDR3 DNA follows: TGTGCCAGCAGCCCGGAGACAGGGGTCCAAACCTATGGCTACACCTTC. The chain links TRBV7-2 to TRBJ1-2; 8 bases are shared with TRBD1. From germline, CDR1 is SGHTA and CDR2 FQGNSA. The ends lost 5 bases at V and 4 bases at J; junction bases unmatched: 12. This CDR3 has 16 amino acids.

The chain has TRBV6-4 and TRBJ2-3; TRBD1 might be the D (5 bases). This CDR3 has 14 amino acids. V gave up 4 bases and J gave up 3 bases, with 11 bases separating them. Looked up from germline, CDR1 is MRHNA and CDR2 is SNTAGT. The CDR3 nucleotides are TGTGCCAGCAGTGCATTAGGGGCTACAGATACGCAGTATTTT. It is translated as CASSALGATDTQYF.

This clone has only one observation. The J gene is TRBJ1-2, the V gene TRBV7-2; no clear D. Germline V lookup: CDR1 SGHTA, CDR2 FQGNSA. The CDR3 sequence is 18 residues long. The V gene lost 4 bases and the J gene lost 2 bases, with 23 bases spanning the gap. The CDR3, as DNA: TGTGCCAGCAGCTCCCCAACGAACCGGGATCTTAGGAACTATGGCTACACCTTC. It encodes CASSSPTNRDLRNYGYTF. Full variable domain (outside the CDR3, taken from reference TRBV7-2 and TRBJ1-2): GAGVSQSPSNKVTEKGKDVELRCDPISGHTALYWYRQSLGQGLEFLIYFQGNSAPDKSGLPSDRFSAERTGGSVSTLTIQRTQQEDSAVYLCASSSPTNRDLRNYGYTFGSGTRLTVV.

This rearrangement joins TRBV6-4 to TRBJ2-7, with 9 bases lining up with TRBD1. The trim removed 7 bases at V and 1 base at J, leaving 8 bases unmatched. This CDR3 region has 15 residues. Germline loops: CDR1 MRHNA, CDR2 SNTAGT. CDR3 protein: CASNNRGLASYEQYF. The CDR3 bases are TGTGCCAGCAACAACAGGGGGCTCGCGTCCTACGAGCAGTACTTC.

The chain employs TRBV11-3 and TRBJ2-2; D call uncertain. The CDR3 has 13 amino acids. Trimming took off 5 bases at V and 6 bases at J, with 10 bases between the two ends. Germline lookup yields CDR1 SGHNT and CDR2 YENEEA. The CDR3 sequence: CASSASRSGELFF. CDR3 DNA: TGTGCCAGCAGCGCCAGCAGGTCCGGGGAGCTGTTTTTT.

The rearrangement links TRBV7-9 to TRBJ1-4; unclear D gene. V lost 3 bases to trimming and J lost 5 bases, with 13 bases between them. The CDR3 runs 15 residues. Germline CDR1 SEHNR, CDR2 FQNEAQ (reference sequence). CDR3 in amino acids: CASSFGRAGNEKLFF. CDR3 bases: TGTGCCAGCAGCTTCGGAAGGGCGGGAAATGAAAAACTGTTTTTT. The full variable domain, completed using reference TRBV7-9 and TRBJ1-4, is DTGVSQNPRHKITKRGQNVTFRCDPISEHNRLYWYRQTLGQGPEFLTYFQNEAQLEKSRLLSDRFSAERPKGSFSTLEIQRTEQGDSAMYLCASSFGRAGNEKLFFGSGTQLSVL.

The rearrangement joins TRBV7-2 to TRBJ2-7, with 10 bases lining up with TRBD2. Germline V gene sequence: CDR1 SGHTA, CDR2 FQGNSA. Trimming took 1 base from V and 4 from J; bases not matched to a gene: 4. CDR3 length equals 15 residues. This CDR3 reads CASSLVTSGDYEQYF. The CDR3, as DNA: TGTGCCAGCAGCTTAGTAACTAGCGGGGATTACGAGCAGTACTTC.

V and J are TRBV27 and TRBJ1-5, with D uncertain. V lost 3 bases, J lost 0 bases, and 9 bases lay in between. The CDR3 runs to 15 residues. The V gene's germline CDR1 is MNHEY and CDR2 SMNVEV (reference sequence). CDR3: CASSLNGDSNQPQHF. The DNA of the CDR3 is TGTGCCAGCAGTTTGAACGGAGATAGCAATCAGCCCCAGCATTTT.

This CDR3 reads CASAQGTDYGYTF. DNA of the CDR3: TGTGCCAGCGCCCAGGGGACAGACTATGGCTACACCTTC. V is TRBV16 and J is TRBJ1-2; 7 bases map to TRBD1. Germline loops: CDR1 KGHSY, CDR2 FQNENV. Trimming took 8 bases from V and 3 from J; bases not matched to a gene: 6. The CDR3 is 13 amino acids.

This chain uses TRBV7-8 with TRBJ1-5, with 8 nucleotides matching TRBD1. The V and J ends lost 3 bases and 2 bases, in that order; junction bases with no gene match: 0. CDR1 SGHVS and CDR2 FQNEAQ come from the germline V gene. CDR3 length: 14 residues. The CDR3 here is CASSLTGGNQPQHF. The CDR3 coding sequence is TGTGCCAGCAGCTTGACAGGGGGCAATCAGCCCCAGCATTTT.

The V gene is TRBV5-6, the J gene TRBJ1-5; the D gene is possibly TRBD1 (5 bases). CDR3 length: 16 amino acids. The germline V and J ends were trimmed by 1 base and 9 bases, with 20 bases remaining between them. Per the germline V gene, CDR1 is SGHDT and CDR2 is YYEEEE. The CDR3 reads CASSLRRGSGDGPQHF. In DNA form, the CDR3 reads TGTGCCAGCAGCTTGAGGCGGGGCAGCGGGGATGGGCCCCAGCATTTT. The full variable domain, in which reference TRBV5-6 and TRBJ1-5 provide the parts outside the CDR3, is DAGVTQSPTHLIKTRGQQVTLRCSPKSGHDTVSWYQQALGQGPQFIFQYYEEEERQRGNFPDRFSGHQFPNYSSELNVNALLLGDSALYLCASSLRRGSGDGPQHFGDGTRLSIL.